This passage covers 6 T cell receptor beta chains from one sample sequenced in a study of T cell responses to AZD1222 COVID-19 vaccine. This table comes from immunoSEQ multiplex PCR, and its TCRdb copy is limited to in-frame clones, with some not included. Among 65,000 to 90,000 clones listed, about 90% were seen once. Here the sequenced sample was peripheral blood, taken 28 days after the second AZD1222 dose. These receptors were collected from an adult who received the AZD1222 COVID-19 vaccine.

The chain joins TRBV6-2 or TRBV6-3 to TRBJ2-7, with 8 nucleotides matching TRBD1. V gave up 6 bases and J gave up 0 bases; unmatched junction bases: 7. Germline loops: CDR1 MNHEY, CDR2 SVGEGT. This CDR3 region has 15 residues. CDR3 in DNA: TGTGCCAGCAGCCGGGGACAGGCGAGCTCCTACGAGCAGTACTTC. Translated, it gives CASSRGQASSYEQYF.

This chain links TRBV11-3 with TRBJ2-1; D is ambiguous. Trimming removed 3 bases from V and 7 bases from J, with 7 bases in between. There are 12 residues in the CDR3. CDR1 is SGHNT and CDR2 is YENEEA in the germline V gene. The CDR3, as DNA: TGTGCCAGCAGCTTTTACGGGAATGAGCAGTTCTTC. The encoded protein is CASSFYGNEQFF.

The gene calls are TRBV7-9 and TRBJ1-2, with 8 bases that match TRBD1. V trimming: 1 base; J trimming: 5 bases; junction bases outside the gene matches: 3. This CDR3 has 14 residues. The germline gives CDR1 SEHNR, CDR2 FQNEAQ (reference sequence). CDR3 in DNA: TGTGCCAGCAGCTTAGGGCAGGGGGCTTATGGCTACACCTTC. It is translated as CASSLGQGAYGYTF. Drawing the rest from reference TRBV7-9 and TRBJ1-2, the complete variable domain is DTGVSQNPRHKITKRGQNVTFRCDPISEHNRLYWYRQTLGQGPEFLTYFQNEAQLEKSRLLSDRFSAERPKGSFSTLEIQRTEQGDSAMYLCASSLGQGAYGYTFGSGTRLTVV.

J is TRBJ1-3 and V is TRBV2, with a weak D call TRBD1 (5 bases). Germline assignment: CDR1 SNHLY and CDR2 FYNNEI. The CDR3 has 13 residues. Trimming left V 10 bases short and J 0 bases short, with 10 bases between. This CDR3 reads CATQGDSGNTIYF. CDR3 DNA sequence: TGTGCCACCCAAGGGGACTCTGGAAACACCATATATTTT.

The chain is built from TRBV7-9 and TRBJ2-7; TRBD2 aligns across 9 bases. This CDR3 has 16 amino acids. Looked up from germline, CDR1 is SEHNR and CDR2 is FQNEAQ (reference sequence). The junction had 7 bases not matched to a gene; V was cut back by 4 bases and J by 0 bases. CDR3 in DNA: TGTGCCAGCAGCTCCCCTAGCGGGGCGATCTCCTACGAGCAGTACTTC. Its translation: CASSSPSGAISYEQYF.

This sequence joins TRBV3-1 (or the pseudogene TRBV3-2) and TRBJ1-5, with D tentatively TRBD1 (5 bases). Germline-derived CDR1 and CDR2 are LGHDT and YNNKEL (reference sequence). The V end lost 0 bases, the J end lost 2 bases, and 17 bases lay between the germline ends. The CDR3 is 18 residues long. CDR3 sequence reads: CASSQDRGNPGRNQPQHF. CDR3 coding DNA: TGTGCCAGCAGCCAAGACCGGGGCAACCCTGGGCGCAATCAGCCCCAGCATTTT.